The subject of this entry is one T cell receptor (beta chain). Its antigen remains unidentified. The data belong to a study of T cells in Graves' hyperthyroidism and ophthalmopathy. Whole-study context: Pretreatment peripheral blood was obtained at initial diagnosis. Study conclusions and caveats: Most thyroid clonotypes with frequency above 0.001 were detected in blood.

Per the germline V gene, CDR1 is SGHVS and CDR2 is FQNEAQ. V gave up 5 bases and J gave up 0 bases, with 11 bases separating them. This CDR3 region has 14 residues. Uncontrolled infection, other autoimmune disease, pregnancy or lactation led to exclusion. Diagnosis relied on clinical symptoms, serum thyroxine and TRAb, thyroid ultrasound and orbital computed tomography. TCR beta CDR3 sequences were amplified from RNA transcripts. HTBI primers drove first-round RT-PCR of the TCR CDR3. Each CDR3 protein is one row after TCRdb ran MiXCR on the multiplex PCR reads. The sample has about 640,000 distinct CDR3 sequences, less than 25% seen once.

Input material: blood. This clonotype was obtained from a man aged 30-40 years with Graves' ophthalmopathy. This chain uses TRBV7-8 with TRBJ2-7, with unresolved D. This CDR3 is CASSPRWDSYEQYF. The CDR3, as DNA: TGTGCCAGCAGCCCCCGATGGGACTCCTACGAGCAGTACTTC.